These 12 T cell receptor beta chains came from one sample sequenced in a study of T cells in Graves' hyperthyroidism and ophthalmopathy. Amplification yielded TCR beta CDR3 regions, with RNA transcripts as the source. A first-round RT-PCR of the TCR CDR3 used the HTBI primer set. TCRdb redid the calling of the multiplex PCR reads with MiXCR, one entry per CDR3 protein. This sample has around 420,000 distinct CDR3 sequences; around 14% occur once, and the top ten carry 7.5% to 9%. Sequences were obtained from blood. Receptor source: a woman younger than 30 with Graves' hyperthyroidism.

The table lists this clonotype with a few counts. The chain links TRBV16 to TRBJ2-2; D is ambiguous. The germline V gene has CDR1 KGHSY and CDR2 FQNENV. Between the trimmed V and J ends, which lost 3 bases and 6 bases, there was a span of 5 bases. This CDR3 is 12 amino acids long. This CDR3 is CASSHLPGELFF. CDR3 in DNA: TGTGCCAGCAGCCACCTCCCCGGGGAGCTGTTTTTT. Looking up the rest from reference TRBV16 and TRBJ2-2 gives the full variable domain: GEEVAQTPKHLVRGEGQKAKLYCAPIKGHSYVFWYQQVLKNEFKFLISFQNENVFDETGMPKERFSAKCLPNSPCSLEIQATKLEDSAVYFCASSHLPGELFFGEGSRLTVL.

The chain is built from TRBV5-4 and TRBJ2-1, with 7 nucleotides matching TRBD1. Germline V lookup: CDR1 SGHNT, CDR2 YYREEE (reference sequence). CDR3 length: 17 amino acids. V shed 7 bases and J 0 bases; nucleotides not matched to a gene: 13. The chain's CDR3 is CASGRKRDSNSYNEQFF. CDR3 coding DNA: TGTGCCAGCGGACGAAAGAGGGACAGCAACTCCTACAATGAGCAGTTCTTC.

This clonotype was seen ten or more times. This sequence joins TRBV6-1 and TRBJ1-1, with D unclear. Per germline, CDR1 MNHNS and CDR2 SASEGT. With 3 bases removed from V and 0 bases from J, the gap between germline ends came to 5 bases. The CDR3 length is 13 residues. The CDR3 nucleotides read TGTGCCAGCAGTGATGGTCTGAACACTGAAGCTTTCTTT. Encoded protein: CASSDGLNTEAFF.

Ten or more counts support this clonotype. The V gene is TRBV12-3 or TRBV12-4, the J gene TRBJ2-2, with TRBD1 matching over 7 bases. The CDR3 extends over 15 amino acids. V lost 7 bases, J lost 4 bases, and 9 bases stayed unmatched. The CDR3 region has the DNA TGTGCCAGCACCCTGGGACAGAGTTTCACCGGGGAGCTGTTTTTT. It specifies CASTLGQSFTGELFF.

This clonotype appeared many times. V is TRBV5-1 and J is TRBJ2-1; 9 nucleotides align to TRBD1. V trimming: 6 bases; J trimming: 7 bases; junction bases outside the gene matches: 11. This CDR3 contains 15 residues. The germline V gene encodes CDR1 SGHRS and CDR2 YFSETQ. The chain's CDR3 is CASTPTGGAGNEQFF. The CDR3 region has the DNA TGCGCCAGCACGCCTACAGGGGGCGCAGGTAATGAGCAGTTCTTC.

This clonotype showed up many times. The chain has TRBV2 and TRBJ2-5, with 16 nucleotides matching TRBD2. The trim removed 4 bases at V and 2 bases at J, leaving 4 bases unmatched. The germline V gene encodes CDR1 SNHLY and CDR2 FYNNEI. The length of the CDR3 is 17 residues. This chain's CDR3 is CASSAGTSGGGQETQYF. CDR3 coding DNA: TGTGCCAGCAGTGCAGGGACTAGCGGGGGGGGACAAGAGACCCAGTACTTC.

Only a few counts were recorded for this clonotype. The chain links TRBV6-2 or TRBV6-3 to TRBJ2-6; TRBD1 is a possible D gene (5 bases). Trimming cost V 11 bases and J 2 bases, with 19 bases left between them. This CDR3 is built from 16 residues. The germline V gene has CDR1 MNHEY and CDR2 SVGEGT. CDR3: CAGKVSGSAGANVLTF. Here the CDR3 DNA reads TGTGCCGGCAAGGTTTCAGGGTCCGCTGGGGCCAACGTCCTGACTTTC.

This clonotype was recorded at least ten times. The chain carries TRBV6-1 and TRBJ1-3; D not resolved. CDR1 is MNHNS and CDR2 is SASEGT in the germline V gene. The CDR3 runs to 14 residues. Trimming left V 5 bases short and J 0 bases short, with 8 bases between. In DNA form, the CDR3 reads TGTGCCAGCAGTTCCGATGACTCTGGAAACACCATATATTTT. This gives the protein CASSSDDSGNTIYF.

This clonotype came up many times. CDR3 DNA: TGTGCCAGTAGGCAAACAGGGATCGGCAATCAGCCCCAGCATTTT. It is translated as CASRQTGIGNQPQHF. The gene calls are TRBV19 and TRBJ1-5, with D tentatively TRBD1 (6 bases). This CDR3 has 15 amino acids. Germline loops: CDR1 LNHDA, CDR2 SQIVND (reference sequence). Trimming took 6 bases from V and 2 from J, leaving 14 bases between them.

The chain is built from TRBV29-1 and TRBJ1-5; maybe TRBD1 (5 bases). In germline, CDR1 is SQVTM, CDR2 ANQGSEA. V was cut by 2 bases and J by 3 bases, with 8 bases left in between. The CDR3 contains 13 residues. The CDR3 bases are TGCAGCGTTGAACAGGGTGACAATCAGCCCCAGCATTTT. This gives the protein CSVEQGDNQPQHF. Together with reference TRBV29-1 and TRBJ1-5, the CDR3 gives the full variable domain: SAVISQKPSRDICQRGTSLTIQCQVDSQVTMMFWYRQQPGQSLTLIATANQGSEATYESGFVIDKFPISRPNLTFSTLTVSNMSPEDSSIYLCSVEQGDNQPQHFGDGTRLSIL.

This clonotype was recorded at least ten times. This sequence joins TRBV7-2 and TRBJ2-7, with unresolved D. The CDR3 consists of 14 residues. Trimming removed 5 bases at V and 1 base at J, with 12 bases between. Germline-derived CDR1 and CDR2 are SGHTA and FQGNSA. CDR3 DNA sequence: TGTGCCAGCAGCCCCCCCTTTGTTTCCTACGAGCAGTACTTC. It codes for CASSPPFVSYEQYF.

This clonotype was detected many times. The gene calls are TRBV2 and TRBJ2-1; unclear D gene. Germline values: CDR1 SNHLY, CDR2 FYNNEI. V lost 7 bases to trimming and J lost 1 base, with 8 bases between them. This CDR3 is built from 13 residues. In nucleotides, the CDR3 is TGTGCCAGCAAGGGCAGATCCTACAATGAGCAGTTCTTC. This encodes CASKGRSYNEQFF. Supplemented by reference TRBV2 and TRBJ2-1, the full variable domain reads EPEVTQTPSHQVTQMGQEVILRCVPISNHLYFYWYRQILGQKVEFLVSFYNNEISEKSEIFDDQFSVERPDGSNFTLKIRSTKLEDSAMYFCASKGRSYNEQFFGPGTRLTVL.